This T cell receptor beta chain came from a study of T-cell memory formation after mild COVID-19. Overall study: Clusters of TCRs were largely donor specific.

Employing constant-segment primers, 5'RACE generated TCR alpha and TCR beta cDNA libraries bearing sample barcodes and UMIs. Each CDR3 protein gets one entry after TCRdb re-called the 5' RACE reads with MiXCR. Of around 530,000 distinct CDR3 sequences in the sample, 20% to 25% were seen once. Of note for this clonotype: No antigen is known for it.

Findings of the study overall: CD4+ bias marked clones expanding day 15 to 37, unlike balanced contracting clones. Cross-reactive memory seemingly joined, as some responding clones were found in pre-infection memory.

The CDR3 runs to 13 residues. V was trimmed by 6 bases and J by 5 bases, leaving 13 bases between them. Sequenced material: PBMCs or a T cell subset sorted from them (not recorded which). The V and J genes are TRBV12-3 or TRBV12-4 and TRBJ1-1; D is perhaps TRBD1 (5 bases). The sequence came from an adult woman who had mild COVID-19 (a few samples of this study predate the infection). Cell type and time point are not known. The DNA of the CDR3 is TGTGCCAGCAGCATTGGGGGGTCTACTGAAGCTTTCTTT. It codes for CASSIGGSTEAFF.